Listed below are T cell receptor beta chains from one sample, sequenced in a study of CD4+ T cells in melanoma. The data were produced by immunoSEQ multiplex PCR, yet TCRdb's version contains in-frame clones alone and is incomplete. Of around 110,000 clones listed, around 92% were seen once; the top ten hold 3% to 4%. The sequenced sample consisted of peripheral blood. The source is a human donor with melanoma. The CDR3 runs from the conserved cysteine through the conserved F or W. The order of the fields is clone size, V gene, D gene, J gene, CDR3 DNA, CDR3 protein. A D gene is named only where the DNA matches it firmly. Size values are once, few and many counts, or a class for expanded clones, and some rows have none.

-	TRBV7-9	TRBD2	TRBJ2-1	TGTGCCAGCAGCCCGAGACTAGCGGGCAATAATTACAATGAGCAGTTCTTC	CASSPRLAGNNYNEQFF
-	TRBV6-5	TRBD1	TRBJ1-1	TGTGCCAGCAGTCCCTTCAGGGGGGCTGAAGCTTTCTTT	CASSPFRGAEAFF
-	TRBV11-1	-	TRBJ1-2	TGTGCCAGCAGCTTAGGGAGAAATGGCTACACCTTC	CASSLGRNGYTF
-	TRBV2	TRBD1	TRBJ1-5	TGTGCCAGCAGCCCACAGGGGAGCCCCTCGCCGGCCCAGCATTTT	CASSPQGSPSPAQHF
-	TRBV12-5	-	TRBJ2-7	TGTGCTAGTGGTTTCCCCGGGGCCCAAGAGCAGTACTTC	CASGFPGAQEQYF
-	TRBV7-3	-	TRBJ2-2	TGTGCCAGCAGCTTAAAAGGTGGCGCGAACACCGGGGAGCTGTTTTTT	CASSLKGGANTGELFF
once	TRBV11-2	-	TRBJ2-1	TGTGCCAGCAGCTTAGGGGGTGTAACGAACTCCTACAATGAGCAGTTCTTC	CASSLGGVTNSYNEQFF
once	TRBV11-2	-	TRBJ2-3	TGTGCCAGCAGCTTACTCAGTTATACGCAGTATTTT	CASSLLSYTQYF
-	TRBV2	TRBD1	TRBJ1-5	TGTGCCAGCAGGGACAGGGCGAGTCAGCATTTT	CASRDRASQHF
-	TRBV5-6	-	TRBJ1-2	TGTGCCAGCAGCTTGGTGGAGAACTATGGCTACACCTTC	CASSLVENYGYTF
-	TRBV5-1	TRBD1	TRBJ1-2	TGTGCCAGCAGCCAGGGACAGTTCTATGGCTACACCTTC	CASSQGQFYGYTF
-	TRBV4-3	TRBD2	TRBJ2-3	TGCGCCAGCAGCCAGAGGAGCATAGCGGGGGACACAGATACGCAGTATTTT	CASSQRSIAGDTDTQYF
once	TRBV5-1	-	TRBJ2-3	TGCGCCAGCAGCTTGAACAGGGTGACAGATACGCAGTATTTT	CASSLNRVTDTQYF
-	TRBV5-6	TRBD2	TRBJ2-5	TGTGCCAGCAGCGAGCGGGGTCTGGCACAAGAGACCCAGTACTTC	CASSERGLAQETQYF
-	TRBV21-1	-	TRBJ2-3	TGTGCCAGCAGTCCGGACCTTTTCACAGATACGCAGTATTTT	CASSPDLFTDTQYF
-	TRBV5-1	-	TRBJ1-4	TGCGCCAGCCGGAGGGGGACTAATGAAAAACTGTTTTTT	CASRRGTNEKLFF
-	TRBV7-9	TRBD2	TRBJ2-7	TGTGCCAGCAGCTCTAGCGGGAGGGCCCCAGGTGAGCAGTACTTC	CASSSSGRAPGEQYF
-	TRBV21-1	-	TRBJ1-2	TGTGCCAGCAGCAAAGCCGGGACAGCCCCTCGTCCTAATTTCTATGGCTACACCTTC	CASSKAGTAPRPNFYGYTF
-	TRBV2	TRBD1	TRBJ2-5	TGTGCCAGCGTTAATCTGACAGGGCGAGGAGAGACCCAGTACTTC	CASVNLTGRGETQYF
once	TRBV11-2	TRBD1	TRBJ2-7	TGTGCCAGCAGCTTTATCACCGGACAGGGTCTCTCCTACGAGCAGTACTTC	CASSFITGQGLSYEQYF
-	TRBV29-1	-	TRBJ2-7	TGCAGCGTTGAATTGGTACAGGAGCCCTCCTACGAGCAGTACTTC	CSVELVQEPSYEQYF
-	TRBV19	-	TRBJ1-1	TGTGCCAGTAGTATAGTTGTCAGGGGAAACACTGAAGCTTTCTTT	CASSIVVRGNTEAFF
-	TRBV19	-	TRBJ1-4	TGTGCCAGTAGTATCCAACAGGCTAATGAAAAACTGTTTTTT	CASSIQQANEKLFF
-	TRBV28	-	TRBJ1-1	TGTGCCAGCAGTCGGGGGGGGGACACTGAAGCTTTCTTT	CASSRGGDTEAFF
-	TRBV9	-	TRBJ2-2	TGTGCCAGCAGCGCCGGACTAACCGGGAACACCGGGGAGCTGTTTTTT	CASSAGLTGNTGELFF
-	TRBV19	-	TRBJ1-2	TGTGCCAGTAGTATTGGGGGAATGGACGGCTACACCTTC	CASSIGGMDGYTF
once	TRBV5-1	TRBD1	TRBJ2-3	TGCGCCAGCAGCTTAGACAGGGGTGTTTTGGATACGCAGTATTTT	CASSLDRGVLDTQYF
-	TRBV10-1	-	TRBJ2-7	TGCGCCCCATACAAGAGACAGTACTTC	CAPYKRQYF
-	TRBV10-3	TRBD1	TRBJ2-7	TGTGCCATCACTGAGGGGGCCTCCTACGAGCAGTACTTC	CAITEGASYEQYF
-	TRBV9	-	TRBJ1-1	TGTGCCAGCAGCGTCTCCGGGCCCCCGAACACTGAAGCTTTCTTT	CASSVSGPPNTEAFF
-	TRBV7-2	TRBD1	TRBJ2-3	TGTGCCAGCAGCTTAGGGGGGCAGGGGGCCAAAGATACGCAGTATTTT	CASSLGGQGAKDTQYF
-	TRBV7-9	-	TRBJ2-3	TGTGCCAGCAGCTTTCCGGCGGATACGCAGTATTTT	CASSFPADTQYF
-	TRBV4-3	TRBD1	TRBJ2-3	TGCGCCAGCAGCCAAGAACTGACAGGGATCACAGATACGCAGTATTTT	CASSQELTGITDTQYF
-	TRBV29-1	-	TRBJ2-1	TGCAGCGTTATAGCTGGAAGCTCCTACAATGAGCAGTTCTTC	CSVIAGSSYNEQFF
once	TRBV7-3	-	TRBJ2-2	TGTGCCAGCAGCCCCTCTGGTAGGAACACCGGGGAGCTGTTTTTT	CASSPSGRNTGELFF
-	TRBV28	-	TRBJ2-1	TGTGCCAGCAGTTTACTAAACAGGAATGAGCAGTTCTTC	CASSLLNRNEQFF
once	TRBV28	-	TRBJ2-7	TGTGCCAGCAGCACCACTTACGAGCAGTACTTC	CASSTTYEQYF
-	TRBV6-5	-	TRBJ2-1	TGTGCCAGCAGCCGTAGACAAGAGCAGTTCTTC	CASSRRQEQFF
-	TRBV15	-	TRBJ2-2	TGTGCCACCAGCAGAGATAGGACGGCCGGGGAGCTGTTTTTT	CATSRDRTAGELFF
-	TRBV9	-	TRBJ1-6	TGTGCCAGCAGCGTAGATGGGGGAGGTAATTCACCCCTCCACTTT	CASSVDGGGNSPLHF
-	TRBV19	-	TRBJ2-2	TGTGCCAGTAGTATCCAGGGGCAGAACACCGGGGAGCTGTTTTTT	CASSIQGQNTGELFF
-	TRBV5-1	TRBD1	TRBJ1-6	TGCGCCAGCAGCTCGGGACAGCTTAATTCACCCCTCCACTTT	CASSSGQLNSPLHF
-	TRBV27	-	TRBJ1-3	TGTGCCAGCAGGGTGGCAGGCGGAAACACCATATATTTT	CASRVAGGNTIYF